One T cell receptor beta chain is described in this entry. What it binds is not known. This CDR3 comprises 13 residues. The V end was cut by 0 bases, the J end by 4 bases, with 8 bases between. The germline V gene encodes CDR1 GTSNPN and CDR2 SVGIG (reference sequence). These data originate in a study of cytomegalovirus exposure and HLA in healthy donors. This PCR relied on a set of 60 Vbeta primers and 13 Jbeta primers. Libraries were prepared by immunoSEQ multiplex PCR; TCRdb keeps only in-frame clonotypes and omits some of them. The sample contains 85,000 to 100,000 clones, around four fifths of which appear only once. Study findings and constraints: A previous analysis found most TCR beta V segments productive roughly 87% or roughly 30% of the time. In a later analysis, approximately 15,000 TCR beta sequences were associated with HLA alleles at 0.05 false discovery rate.

This TCR was sampled from a woman younger than 35 in good health and CMV-seropositive. Sequenced material: PBMCs. The chain uses TRBV30 and TRBJ2-3, with D maybe TRBD2 (6 bases). The CDR3: CAWSVAGADTQYF. In nucleotides, the CDR3 is TGTGCCTGGAGTGTAGCGGGTGCAGATACGCAGTATTTT.